This TCR beta chain was found in a study of human T cells and chemical hapten exposure (dated by TCRdb to the early 2020s). About the full investigation: Libraries were combined into a pool for sequencing, and differences in TCR yield between samples came mainly from small differences in library volumes within the pool. In alopecia patients, the study followed how the peripheral blood TCR repertoire changed in vivo over primary and secondary sensitization to diphenylcyclopropenone (DPC), a hapten. For every blood RNA sample, sequencing covered both the TCR alpha and TCR beta chains.

Broad study findings and their caveats: After repeated subsampling, changes were observed in the strength of the expansion versus patch-test correlation and in the threshold at which the correlation became significant. DPC sensitization did not change the number of TCRs with a frequency above 1 in 1000, and there was no evidence of changes in global repertoire structure.

This clonotype was seen repeatedly, ten times or more. Its antigen is currently not known. Per-nucleotide qualities are absent, and no much larger clonotype sits a single base away. According to the study, the label for this sample's time point signals: healthy volunteer bleed at 2 weeks. Total RNA was extracted from unfractionated whole blood that had been collected in Tempus Blood RNA tubes. Roughly five healthy volunteers were used as TCR sequencing controls and were bled at day 0, 2 weeks and 6 weeks. V was cut back by 2 bases and J by 6 bases, leaving a gap of 13 bases between them. The CDR3 numbers 14 residues from cysteine through phenylalanine. Only the CDR3 DNA is retained, 42 bases long and in frame from the first base. From a lookup of the germline V gene (reference sequence), CDR1 and CDR2 are LGHDT and YNNKEL. The library relied on RACE. The sample was run on a NextSeq 500. During library preparation, unique molecular identifiers were attached to individual cDNA molecules so that TCRs could be counted quantitatively and reproducibly. The original pipeline was this. A median of roughly 99,000 TCRs per sample was observed, with a range of about 23,224 to 690,600. The Decombinator software suite was used to annotate the V, J and CDR3 of the TCR reads. For the PS versus PT1 abundance plots, all samples were subsampled to the same number of TCRs (28,000). Expanded TCRs were defined as absent before sensitization and observed at least eight times at the 2-week time point. TCRdb passed the public sequencing reads through fastp at Q25 and MiXCR, retaining productive beta sequences. Under each unique CDR3 protein, matching rows form one entry showing the most common genes and DNA. The V and J calls reflect TCRdb's pipeline rather than the authors' work. The sample table contains some 45,000 distinct CDR3 sequences; only one count was recorded for roughly 4.5% of them. The ten most abundant clones make up about 6% of the sample.

The source of this sequence is a human donor in good health. Some clones in this sample may be carry-over from other donors' samples. The specimen was whole blood. The rearranged chain carries TRBV3-1 and TRBJ1-1; the D gene assignment is ambiguous. The nucleotide sequence is given as TGTGCCAGCAGCCAAAATTCAGTATTGCCTGAAGCTTTCTTT. Translated, it reads CASSQNSVLPEAFF.